What follows are 30 T cell receptor beta chains derived from one specimen sequenced in a study of cytomegalovirus exposure and HLA in healthy donors. Primers included in the PCR were 60 Vbeta and 13 Jbeta primers. Sequencing used immunoSEQ multiplex PCR; TCRdb keeps in-frame clones, though not all of them. The sample includes some 120,000 clones, about 71% of them seen just once. The sample was PBMCs. These receptors were collected from a woman between 50 and 59 years old in good health and CMV-seronegative.

The gene calls are TRBV9 and TRBJ2-5, with a tentative D call TRBD1 (5 bases). CDR1 is SGDLS and CDR2 is YYNGEE in the germline V gene. V was shortened by 2 bases and J by 2 bases, with 7 bases between the two germline ends. The CDR3 has 13 amino acids. The CDR3 is CASSVTGQETQYF. As DNA, the CDR3 is TGTGCCAGCAGCGTCACAGGTCAAGAGACCCAGTACTTC.

This clone was seen a single time. V usage is TRBV7-2 and J usage is TRBJ1-1; D perhaps matches TRBD1 (6 bases). V was cut by 4 bases and J by 4 bases, with 13 bases left in between. CDR3 length: 14 residues. The V gene's germline CDR1 is SGHTA and CDR2 FQGNSA. The CDR3 loop is CASSSPGGGTEAFF. The CDR3 DNA reads as TGTGCCAGCAGCTCCCCGGGAGGGGGCACTGAAGCTTTCTTT.

The rearrangement links TRBV19 to TRBJ1-5; possibly TRBD1 for D (6 bases). With 10 bases removed from V and 4 bases from J, the gap between germline ends came to 11 bases. This CDR3 is 12 amino acids long. Germline assignment: CDR1 LNHDA and CDR2 SQIVND (reference sequence). The CDR3 sequence is CATRTANQPQHF. The CDR3 nucleotides read TGTGCCACCAGGACAGCAAATCAGCCCCAGCATTTT.

The rearrangement links TRBV18 to TRBJ1-1, with a possible D match to TRBD1 (5 bases). CDR1 and CDR2 (germline): KGHSH, LQKENI. The V end was cut by 3 bases, the J end by 1 base, with 6 bases between. CDR3 length: 13 residues. CDR3: CASSPQGNTEAFF. As DNA, the CDR3 is TGTGCCAGCTCACCGCAGGGGAACACTGAAGCTTTCTTT.

The chain carries TRBV19 and TRBJ2-1; 10 bases line up with TRBD1. The germline V gene encodes CDR1 LNHDA and CDR2 SQIVND (reference sequence). The V and J ends lost 4 bases and 7 bases, in that order; junction bases with no gene match: 10. The CDR3 sequence is 16 residues long. As DNA, the CDR3 is TGTGCCAGTAGTAGGCAGACAGGGGGCCCGCGGAATGAGCAGTTCTTC. This gives the protein CASSRQTGGPRNEQFF.

The V and J genes are TRBV7-9 and TRBJ2-1; 13 bases are a match to TRBD2. The germline gives CDR1 SEHNR, CDR2 FQNEAQ (reference sequence). There are 17 residues in the CDR3. Germline trimming cut 4 bases from V and 10 bases from J; bases unmatched to any gene: 13. This chain's CDR3 is CASSSGLAGVTRVEQFF. In nucleotides, the CDR3 is TGTGCCAGCAGCTCCGGACTAGCGGGAGTAACAAGGGTGGAGCAGTTCTTC. The variable domain in full, completed from reference TRBV7-9 and TRBJ2-1, reads DTGVSQNPRHKITKRGQNVTFRCDPISEHNRLYWYRQTLGQGPEFLTYFQNEAQLEKSRLLSDRFSAERPKGSFSTLEIQRTEQGDSAMYLCASSSGLAGVTRVEQFFGPGTRLTVL.

The V call is TRBV7-2, the J call TRBJ2-1, with D possibly matching TRBD2 (6 bases). CDR1 and CDR2 from the germline V gene are SGHTA and FQGNSA. V was clipped by 4 bases and J by 12 bases, with 16 bases between them. The CDR3 totals 13 residues. The CDR3 reads CASSSWTTMGQFF. In nucleotides, the CDR3 is TGTGCCAGCAGCTCCTGGACTACAATGGGGCAGTTCTTC.

The V and J genes are TRBV7-2 and TRBJ2-1; D is possibly TRBD1 (6 bases). Per the germline V gene, CDR1 is SGHTA and CDR2 is FQGNSA. This CDR3 spans 13 amino acids. V dropped 2 bases and J dropped 6 bases, with 8 bases sitting between them. The CDR3 region has the DNA TGTGCCAGCAGCTTAAACAGGGCCAATGAGCAGTTCTTC. Amino acid sequence: CASSLNRANEQFF.

The V and J genes are TRBV27 and TRBJ1-1, with D maybe TRBD1 (5 bases). With 10 bases removed from V and 3 bases from J, the gap between germline ends came to 18 bases. Germline CDR1 is MNHEY and CDR2 is SMNVEV (reference sequence). This CDR3 is built from 14 residues. The CDR3 region has the DNA TGTGCCACTCATGCGGCGGGGCTATACACTGAAGCTTTCTTT. Translation: CATHAAGLYTEAFF.

The chain links TRBV4-2 to TRBJ2-1, with D tentatively TRBD2 (5 bases). The germline V gene has CDR1 LGHNA and CDR2 YNFKEQ. Trimming pared 5 bases from V and 3 bases from J, leaving 14 bases between. This CDR3 region has 15 residues. The CDR3 DNA reads as TGTGCCAGCAGCGAACGGACTGGGAACTACAATGAGCAGTTCTTC. Protein product: CASSERTGNYNEQFF.

Within the sample, this clone is medium-sized. V is TRBV19 and J is TRBJ2-7, with a possible D match to TRBD1 (6 bases). V dropped 1 base and J dropped 3 bases, with 13 bases sitting between them. This CDR3 is built from 15 residues. Germline V gene sequence: CDR1 LNHDA, CDR2 SQIVND (reference sequence). The CDR3 DNA follows: TGTGCCAGTAGTATAGGATCGGAAGGGGGCTACGAGCAGTACTTC. Protein sequence: CASSIGSEGGYEQYF.

The J gene is TRBJ2-2, the V gene TRBV27, with 11 bases that match TRBD2. Looked up from germline, CDR1 is MNHEY and CDR2 is SMNVEV (reference sequence). The CDR3 covers 15 residues. J lost 5 bases, V lost 6 bases, and 5 bases had no gene match. The CDR3 loop is CASRTGTSGTGELFF. DNA of the CDR3: TGTGCCAGCAGGACCGGGACTAGCGGTACCGGGGAGCTGTTTTTT.

The chain recombines TRBV5-1 with TRBJ1-1; 7 bases map to TRBD1. J lost 1 base, V lost 2 bases, and 2 bases had no gene match. Germline-derived CDR1 and CDR2 are SGHRS and YFSETQ. The CDR3 length is 14 residues. The CDR3 spells CASSFRQGNTEAFF. The CDR3 nucleotides read TGCGCCAGCAGCTTTCGACAGGGGAACACTGAAGCTTTCTTT. Full variable domain (outside the CDR3, taken from reference TRBV5-1 and TRBJ1-1): KAGVTQTPRYLIKTRGQQVTLSCSPISGHRSVSWYQQTPGQGLQFLFEYFSETQRNKGNFPGRFSGRQFSNSRSEMNVSTLELGDSALYLCASSFRQGNTEAFFGQGTRLTVV.

The chain employs TRBV7-2 and TRBJ2-3, with 13 positions matching TRBD2. CDR1 is SGHTA, CDR2 FQGNSA, per germline. This CDR3 has 17 amino acids. J was trimmed by 7 bases and V by 1 base; bases with no gene match: 8. CDR3 coding DNA: TGTGCCAGCAGCTTAGTTTCCGGGACTAGCGGGACTAATACGCAGTATTTT. Its translation: CASSLVSGTSGTNTQYF. Variable domain in full (rest from reference TRBV7-2 and TRBJ2-3): GAGVSQSPSNKVTEKGKDVELRCDPISGHTALYWYRQSLGQGLEFLIYFQGNSAPDKSGLPSDRFSAERTGGSVSTLTIQRTQQEDSAVYLCASSLVSGTSGTNTQYFGPGTRLTVL.

This chain joins TRBV5-1 and TRBJ2-1; 9 positions agree with TRBD2. The germline CDR1 and CDR2 sequences are SGHRS and YFSETQ. V was clipped by 0 bases and J by 9 bases; unmatched bases: 10. This CDR3 is built from 16 residues. CDR3 in DNA: TGCGCCAGCAGCTTGGTGGTGGCGGGAGGGCATGGTGAGCAGTTCTTC. This encodes CASSLVVAGGHGEQFF.

This clone was observed a few times. The rearrangement uses TRBV19 and TRBJ2-1, with a possible D match to TRBD2 (5 bases). The length of the CDR3 is 12 residues. V lost 0 bases and J lost 10, with 7 bases in between. Germline V gives CDR1 LNHDA, CDR2 SQIVND (reference sequence). The CDR3 here is CASSIEPGEQFF. CDR3 bases: TGTGCCAGTAGTATAGAGCCGGGGGAGCAGTTCTTC.

The V call is TRBV10-3, the J call TRBJ2-1; 11 bases fit TRBD2. J lost 6 bases, V lost 5 bases, and 3 bases had no gene match. Germline V gene sequence: CDR1 ENHRY, CDR2 SYGVKD. The CDR3 extends over 14 amino acids. CDR3 DNA: TGTGCCATCAGTATAGCGGGAGGGATCAATGAGCAGTTCTTC. This sequence encodes CAISIAGGINEQFF.

This chain connects TRBV19 to TRBJ1-2; D possibly corresponds to TRBD1 (5 bases). Trimming pared 8 bases from V and 2 bases from J, leaving 18 bases between. The CDR3 is 15 amino acids. Germline CDR1 is LNHDA and CDR2 is SQIVND (reference sequence). The DNA for the CDR3 is TGTGCCAGTGTGAGCCAGGGCGAGTACAACTATGGCTACACCTTC. Its protein is CASVSQGEYNYGYTF.

V is TRBV6-5 and J is TRBJ1-2, with D possibly matching TRBD1 (6 bases). CDR1 is MNHEY and CDR2 is SVGAGI in the germline V gene. The CDR3 consists of 14 residues. Trimming left V 0 bases short and J 7 bases short, with 12 bases between. The CDR3: CASSYSIGQSGYTF. The DNA for the CDR3 is TGTGCCAGCAGTTACTCGATCGGACAGTCTGGCTACACCTTC.

Comments on this clone: At one end the junction does not follow the germline gene, possibly because of a read error. The chain is built from TRBV7-9 and TRBJ2-5; TRBD2 matches at 8 bases. Germline values: CDR1 SEHNR, CDR2 FQNEAQ (reference sequence). This CDR3 region has 15 residues. The DNA for the CDR3 is TGTTCCAGCAGCCCCGGGGGGGGGCAGGTAGAGACCCAGTACTTC. Its translation: CSSSPGGGQVETQYF. The whole variable domain, remainder taken from reference TRBV7-9 and TRBJ2-5, is DTGVSQNPRHKITKRGQNVTFRCDPISEHNRLYWYRQTLGQGPEFLTYFQNEAQLEKSRLLSDRFSAERPKGSFSTLEIQRTEQGDSAMYLCSSSPGGGQVETQYFGPGTRLLVL.

This clone has a single count. The chain couples TRBV5-1 to TRBJ2-2; TRBD1 aligns across 7 bases. V was clipped by 4 bases and J by 3 bases; unmatched bases: 3. The CDR3 extends over 14 amino acids. Germline lookup yields CDR1 SGHRS and CDR2 YFSETQ. The CDR3 sequence: CASSPTGDTGELFF. As DNA, the CDR3 is TGCGCCAGCAGCCCCACAGGGGACACCGGGGAGCTGTTTTTT.

This clone was seen only once. The rearrangement uses TRBV7-8 and TRBJ2-7; 10 positions agree with TRBD1. The CDR3 sequence is 15 residues long. Germline V gene sequence: CDR1 SGHVS, CDR2 FQNEAQ. V dropped 2 bases and J dropped 3; count of bases not matched to a gene: 4. The DNA for the CDR3 is TGTGCCAGCAGCTTAACCGGGACAGGGGTCTACGAGCAGTACTTC. It encodes CASSLTGTGVYEQYF. Combining the CDR3 with reference TRBV7-8 and TRBJ2-7 gives the whole variable domain GAGVSQSPRYKVAKRGQDVALRCDPISGHVSLFWYQQALGQGPEFLTYFQNEAQLDKSGLPSDRFFAERPEGSVSTLKIQRTQQEDSAVYLCASSLTGTGVYEQYFGPGTRLTVT.

The chain carries TRBV9 and TRBJ2-1, with a weak D call TRBD2 (6 bases). The germline CDR1 and CDR2 sequences are SGDLS and YYNGEE. The CDR3 sequence is 15 residues long. Trimming took off 0 bases at V and 4 bases at J, with 11 bases between the two ends. The CDR3 DNA is TGTGCCAGCAGCGTAGAGGACTACGGGTACAATGAGCAGTTCTTC. Translation gives CASSVEDYGYNEQFF.

This clone was counted only a few times. The chain combines TRBV6-5 with TRBJ2-1; 11 positions agree with TRBD2. This CDR3 has 15 amino acids. With 2 bases clipped from V and 7 bases from J, the junction kept 4 bases outside the gene matches. The germline V gene has CDR1 MNHEY and CDR2 SVGAGI. The CDR3 is CASSYIAGGRNEQFF. DNA for the CDR3: TGTGCCAGCAGTTACATAGCGGGAGGGCGAAATGAGCAGTTCTTC.

The V and J genes are TRBV21-1 and TRBJ2-7; the D call in the table, TRBD1, was not verified against the DNA. TRBV21-1 is a pseudogene. There are 16 residues in the CDR3. CDR3 bases: TGTGCCAGCAGCCTCCCCGGACAGAATCTACTACGAGGGCAGTACTTC. As protein: CASSLPGQNLLRGQYF.

J is TRBJ2-5 and V is TRBV7-9; D gene unclear. CDR1 is SEHNR and CDR2 is FQNEAQ in the germline V gene (reference sequence). Trimming took off 5 bases at V and 3 bases at J, with 7 bases between the two ends. The CDR3 sequence is 12 residues long. The CDR3 here is CASSLIKETQYF. The CDR3 DNA follows: TGTGCCAGCAGCCTTATTAAAGAGACCCAGTACTTC.

The genes are TRBV5-4 and TRBJ1-3, with D uncertain. From germline, CDR1 is SGHNT and CDR2 YYREEE (reference sequence). Between the trimmed V and J ends, which lost 4 bases and 4 bases, there was a span of 9 bases. The CDR3 extends over 13 amino acids. CDR3 sequence (DNA): TGTGCCAGCAGCCTAAAAGAAGGAAACACCATATATTTT. Its translation: CASSLKEGNTIYF.

The chain uses TRBV6-1 and TRBJ1-5, with TRBD1 as a possible D gene (5 bases). Germline lookup yields CDR1 MNHNS and CDR2 SASEGT. The CDR3 contains 13 residues. Trimming cost V 5 bases and J 4 bases, with 9 bases left between them. CDR3 coding DNA: TGTGCCAGCAGTACCCAGGGAAATCAGCCCCAGCATTTT. Its protein is CASSTQGNQPQHF.

This chain joins TRBV7-9 and TRBJ1-4; the match to TRBD1 covers 7 bases. The CDR3 consists of 13 residues. Germline loops: CDR1 SEHNR, CDR2 FQNEAQ (reference sequence). Trimming took 5 bases from V and 8 from J; bases not matched to a gene: 5. CDR3 region: CASSAGQEEKLFF. Here the CDR3 DNA reads TGTGCCAGCAGCGCCGGACAGGAAGAAAAACTGTTTTTT.

V is TRBV6-5 and J is TRBJ1-1, with 7 bases identical to TRBD1. J was trimmed by 1 base and V by 6 bases; bases with no gene match: 8. CDR1 is MNHEY, CDR2 SVGAGI, per germline. The CDR3 extends over 15 amino acids. CDR3 residues: CASSRETGSNTEAFF. In nucleotides, the CDR3 is TGTGCCAGCAGCCGAGAGACAGGGTCGAACACTGAAGCTTTCTTT.